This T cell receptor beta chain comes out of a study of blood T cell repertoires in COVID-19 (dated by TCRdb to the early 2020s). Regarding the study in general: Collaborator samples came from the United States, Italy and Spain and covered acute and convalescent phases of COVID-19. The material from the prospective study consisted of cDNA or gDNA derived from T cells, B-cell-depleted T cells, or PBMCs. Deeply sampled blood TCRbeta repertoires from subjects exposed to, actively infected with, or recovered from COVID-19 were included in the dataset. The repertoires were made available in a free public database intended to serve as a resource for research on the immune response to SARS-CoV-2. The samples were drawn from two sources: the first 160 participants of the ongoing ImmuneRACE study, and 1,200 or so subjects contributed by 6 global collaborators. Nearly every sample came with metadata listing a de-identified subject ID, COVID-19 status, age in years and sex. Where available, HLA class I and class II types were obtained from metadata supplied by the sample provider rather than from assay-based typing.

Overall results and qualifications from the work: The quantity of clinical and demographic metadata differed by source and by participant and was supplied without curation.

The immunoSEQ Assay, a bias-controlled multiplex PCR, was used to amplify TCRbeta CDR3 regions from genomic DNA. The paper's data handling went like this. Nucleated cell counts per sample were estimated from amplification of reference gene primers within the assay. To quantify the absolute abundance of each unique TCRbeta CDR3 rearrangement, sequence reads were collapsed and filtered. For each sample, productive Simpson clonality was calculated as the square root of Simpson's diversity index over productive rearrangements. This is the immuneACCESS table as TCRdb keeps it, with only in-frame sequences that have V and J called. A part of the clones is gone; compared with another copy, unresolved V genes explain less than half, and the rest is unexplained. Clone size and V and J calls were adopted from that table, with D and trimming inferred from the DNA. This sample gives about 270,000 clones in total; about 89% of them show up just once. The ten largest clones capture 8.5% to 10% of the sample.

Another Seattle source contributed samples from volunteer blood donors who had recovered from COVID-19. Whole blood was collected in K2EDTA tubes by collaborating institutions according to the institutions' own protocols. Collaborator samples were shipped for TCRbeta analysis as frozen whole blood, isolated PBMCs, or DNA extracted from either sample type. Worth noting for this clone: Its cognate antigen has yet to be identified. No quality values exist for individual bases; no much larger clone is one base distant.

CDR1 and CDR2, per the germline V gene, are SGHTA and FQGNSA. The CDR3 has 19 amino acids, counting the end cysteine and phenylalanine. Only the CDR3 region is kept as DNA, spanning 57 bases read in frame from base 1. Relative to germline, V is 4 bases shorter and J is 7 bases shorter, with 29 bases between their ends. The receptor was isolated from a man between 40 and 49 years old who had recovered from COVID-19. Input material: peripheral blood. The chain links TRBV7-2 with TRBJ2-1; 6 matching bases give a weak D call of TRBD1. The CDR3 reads CASSWGRGTHHLSRNEQFF. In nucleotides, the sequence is TGTGCCAGCAGCTGGGGTAGGGGGACACACCATTTATCTCGGAATGAGCAGTTCTTC. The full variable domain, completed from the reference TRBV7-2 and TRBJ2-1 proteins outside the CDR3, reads GAGVSQSPSNKVTEKGKDVELRCDPISGHTALYWYRQSLGQGLEFLIYFQGNSAPDKSGLPSDRFSAERTGGSVSTLTIQRTQQEDSAVYLCASSWGRGTHHLSRNEQFFGPGTRLTVL.